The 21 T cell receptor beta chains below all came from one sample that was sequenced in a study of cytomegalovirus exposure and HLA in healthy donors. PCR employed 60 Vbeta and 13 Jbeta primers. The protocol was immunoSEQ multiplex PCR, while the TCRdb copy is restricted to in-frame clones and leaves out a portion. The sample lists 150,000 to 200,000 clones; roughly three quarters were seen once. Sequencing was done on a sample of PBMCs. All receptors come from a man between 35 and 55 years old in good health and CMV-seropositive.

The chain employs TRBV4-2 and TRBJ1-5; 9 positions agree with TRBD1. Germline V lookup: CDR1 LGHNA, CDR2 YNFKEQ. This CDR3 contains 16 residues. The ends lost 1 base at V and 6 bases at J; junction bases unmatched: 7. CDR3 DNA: TGTGCCAGCAGCCAAGGTGTCGACAGGGGGGCTCAGCCCCAGCATTTT. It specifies CASSQGVDRGAQPQHF.

Written as DNA, the CDR3 is TGTGCCAGCAGTCTAGCCGGGGTTACCGAAGCTTTCTTT. It translates to CASSLAGVTEAFF. This chain joins TRBV27 and TRBJ1-1, with unresolved D. The V and J ends lost 5 bases and 8 bases respectively, with 15 bases between them. The length of the CDR3 is 13 residues. Germline V gene data show CDR1 as MNHEY and CDR2 as SMNVEV (reference sequence).

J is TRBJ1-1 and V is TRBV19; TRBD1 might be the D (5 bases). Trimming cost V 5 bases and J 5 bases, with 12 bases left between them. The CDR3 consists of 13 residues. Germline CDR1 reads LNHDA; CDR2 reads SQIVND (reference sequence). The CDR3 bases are TGTGCCAGTAGTCCAGCCGGGGGTACTGAAGCTTTCTTT. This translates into CASSPAGGTEAFF.

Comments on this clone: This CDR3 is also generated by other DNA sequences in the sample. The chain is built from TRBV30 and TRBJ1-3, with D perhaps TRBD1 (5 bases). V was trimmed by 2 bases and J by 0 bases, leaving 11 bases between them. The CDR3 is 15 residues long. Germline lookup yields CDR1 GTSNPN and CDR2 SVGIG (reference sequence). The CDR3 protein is CAWSRDSGSGNTIYF. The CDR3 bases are TGTGCCTGGAGTCGGGACTCTGGCTCTGGAAACACCATATATTTT.

The CDR3 nucleotides read TGTGCTAGTGGTTCTCCCCTAGAAGAGACCCAGTACTTC. Translated: CASGSPLEETQYF. The chain links TRBV12-5 to TRBJ2-5; the D is unclear. V was clipped by 4 bases and J by 3 bases, with 9 bases between them. CDR1 is LGHNT and CDR2 is FRNRAP in the germline V gene. The CDR3 has 13 residues.

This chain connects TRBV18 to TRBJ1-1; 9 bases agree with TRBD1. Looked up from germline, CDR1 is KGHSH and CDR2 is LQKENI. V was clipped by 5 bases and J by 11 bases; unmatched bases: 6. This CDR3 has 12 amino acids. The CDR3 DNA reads TGTGCCAGCTCAACACAGGGGGCAGGGGCTTTCTTT. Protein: CASSTQGAGAFF.

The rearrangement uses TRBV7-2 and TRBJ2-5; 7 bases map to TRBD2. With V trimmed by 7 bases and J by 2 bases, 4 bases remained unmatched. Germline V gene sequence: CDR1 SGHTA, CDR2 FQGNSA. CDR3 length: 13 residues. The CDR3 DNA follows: TGTGCCAGCAAGTGGCGGGGGCAAGAGACCCAGTACTTC. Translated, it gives CASKWRGQETQYF.

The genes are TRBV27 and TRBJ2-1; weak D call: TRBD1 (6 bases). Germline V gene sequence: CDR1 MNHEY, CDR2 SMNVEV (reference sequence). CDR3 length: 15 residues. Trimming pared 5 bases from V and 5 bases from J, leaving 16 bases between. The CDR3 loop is CASSIAPGQNNEQFF. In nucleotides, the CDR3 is TGTGCCAGCAGTATCGCTCCCGGACAGAACAATGAGCAGTTCTTC.

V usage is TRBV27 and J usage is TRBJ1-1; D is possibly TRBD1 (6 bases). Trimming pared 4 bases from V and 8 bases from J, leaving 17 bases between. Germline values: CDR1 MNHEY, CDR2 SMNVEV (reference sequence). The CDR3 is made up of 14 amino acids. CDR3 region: CASSWRGGAGEAFF. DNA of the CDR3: TGTGCCAGCAGTTGGCGGGGGGGGGCCGGGGAAGCTTTCTTT.

CDR3 sequence: CASSLSKMRPQHF. The DNA of the CDR3 is TGTGCCAGCAGTTTATCGAAGATGAGGCCCCAGCATTTT. J is TRBJ1-5 and V is TRBV27; D is undetermined. V gave up 0 bases and J gave up 9 bases, with 9 bases separating them. CDR1 MNHEY and CDR2 SMNVEV come from the germline V gene (reference sequence). CDR3 length: 13 amino acids.

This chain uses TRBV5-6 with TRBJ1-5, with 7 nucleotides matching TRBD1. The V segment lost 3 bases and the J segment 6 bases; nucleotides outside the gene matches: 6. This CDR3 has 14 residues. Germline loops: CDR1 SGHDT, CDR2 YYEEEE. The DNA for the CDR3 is TGTGCCAGCAGCTACACAGGGGCGCGTCAGCCCCAGCATTTT. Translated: CASSYTGARQPQHF.

Here the CDR3 reads CASSQSSRVGSNQPQHF. CDR3 DNA: TGCGCCAGCAGTCAATCGTCCAGGGTAGGAAGCAATCAGCCCCAGCATTTT. The chain recombines TRBV23-1 with TRBJ1-5, with D tentatively TRBD1 (5 bases). TRBV23-1 is an ORF, with its function uncertain. The germline V and J ends were trimmed by 0 bases and 1 base, with 13 bases remaining between them. This CDR3 has 17 amino acids.

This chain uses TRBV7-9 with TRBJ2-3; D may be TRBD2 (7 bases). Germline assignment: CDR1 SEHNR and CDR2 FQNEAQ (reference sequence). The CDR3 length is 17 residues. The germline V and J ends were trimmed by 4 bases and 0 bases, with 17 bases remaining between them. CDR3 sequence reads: CASSSGASGVSTDTQYF. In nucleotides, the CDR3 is TGTGCCAGCAGCTCGGGGGCTAGCGGAGTTAGCACAGATACGCAGTATTTT.

CDR3 sequence reads: CSVDWRGVRETQYF. DNA of the CDR3: TGCAGCGTTGACTGGCGGGGGGTGCGGGAGACCCAGTACTTC. The chain links TRBV29-1 to TRBJ2-5; TRBD2 aligns across 8 bases. The CDR3 runs to 14 residues. Germline V gives CDR1 SQVTM, CDR2 ANQGSEA. Trimming cost V 3 bases and J 5 bases; bases outside gene matches: 8.

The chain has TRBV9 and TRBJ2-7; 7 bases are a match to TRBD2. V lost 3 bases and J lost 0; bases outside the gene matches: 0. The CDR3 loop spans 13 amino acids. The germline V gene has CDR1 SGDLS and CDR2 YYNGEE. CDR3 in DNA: TGTGCCAGCAGCGGGGGGGGCTCCTACGAGCAGTACTTC. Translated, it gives CASSGGGSYEQYF.

CDR3 region: CASAARNSPLHF. For the CDR3, the DNA is TGTGCCAGCGCCGCACGGAATTCACCCCTCCACTTT. The chain has TRBV13 and TRBJ1-6; D unclear. Trimming stripped 8 bases from V and 7 bases from J, with 9 bases between. Looked up from germline, CDR1 is PRHDT and CDR2 is FYEKMQ (reference sequence). The CDR3 length is 12 residues.

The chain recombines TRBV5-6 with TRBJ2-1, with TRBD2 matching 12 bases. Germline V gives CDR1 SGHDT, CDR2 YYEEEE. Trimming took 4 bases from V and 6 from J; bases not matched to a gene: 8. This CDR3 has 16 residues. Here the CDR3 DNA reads TGTGCCAGCAGCCTGGGGGCTAGCGGGGGGGCCAATGAGCAGTTCTTC. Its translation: CASSLGASGGANEQFF.

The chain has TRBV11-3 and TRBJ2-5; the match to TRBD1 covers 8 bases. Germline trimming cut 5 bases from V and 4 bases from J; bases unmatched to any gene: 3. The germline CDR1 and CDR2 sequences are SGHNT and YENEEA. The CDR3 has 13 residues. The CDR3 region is CASSGDRGETQYF. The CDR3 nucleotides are TGTGCCAGCAGCGGCGACAGGGGAGAGACCCAGTACTTC.

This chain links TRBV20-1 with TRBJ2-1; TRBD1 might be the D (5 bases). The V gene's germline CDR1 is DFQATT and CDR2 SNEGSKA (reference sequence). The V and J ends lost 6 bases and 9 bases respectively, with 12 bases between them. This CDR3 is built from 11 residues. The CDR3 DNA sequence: TGCAGTGCACACCAGGGTGGTGAGCAGTTCTTC. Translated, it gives CSAHQGGEQFF.

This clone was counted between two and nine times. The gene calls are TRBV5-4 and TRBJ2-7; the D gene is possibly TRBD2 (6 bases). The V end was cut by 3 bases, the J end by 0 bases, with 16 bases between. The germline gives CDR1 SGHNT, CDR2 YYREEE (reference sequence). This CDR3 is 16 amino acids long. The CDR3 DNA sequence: TGTGCCAGCAGCTCCTCCGGTGGAGGGACCTCCTACGAGCAGTACTTC. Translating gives CASSSSGGGTSYEQYF.

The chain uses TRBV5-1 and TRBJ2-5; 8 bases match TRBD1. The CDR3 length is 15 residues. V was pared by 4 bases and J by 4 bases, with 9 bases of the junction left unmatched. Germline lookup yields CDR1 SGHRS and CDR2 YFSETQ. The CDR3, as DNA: TGCGCCAGCAGCCCGGTCCAGGGGGCCGGAGAGACCCAGTACTTC. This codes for CASSPVQGAGETQYF.